Below, one T cell receptor beta chain is given with its context. Its antigen remains unknown. The CDR3 has 13 residues. V gave up 1 base and J gave up 2 bases, with 6 bases separating them. Germline loops: CDR1 SGDLS, CDR2 YYNGEE. Assay: immunoSEQ multiplex PCR; the TCRdb copy retains only in-frame clones and omits some. The sample yields about 170,000 clones, 70% to 90% seen once. The source of the sample is a study of T cell responses to AZD1222 COVID-19 vaccine. Findings of the study overall: Reportedly, close to half of spike-specific TCRs are directed against unmutated variant regions. Seropositivity was recorded at baseline in only 6 or 7 AZD1222 recipients. In a largely white British group with more females than males, clonal diversity was possibly underestimated. After the peak T cell response, and only then, were repertoires sampled.

The sequenced sample was peripheral blood, obtained 28 days after the second AZD1222 dose. The TCR comes from an adult who received the AZD1222 COVID-19 vaccine. The chain uses TRBV9 and TRBJ1-2; a possible D gene is TRBD1 (5 bases). The CDR3 region is CASSVNRNYGYTF. The CDR3 nucleotides read TGTGCCAGCAGCGTAAACAGGAACTATGGCTACACCTTC.